This T cell receptor beta chain was sequenced in a study of shared clonotypes between healthy human individuals. Donors, without exception, were Caucasian adults residing in Nashville, Tennessee. Sequencing used immunoSEQ multiplex PCR; TCRdb keeps in-frame clones, though not all of them. This table has hundreds of thousands of clones, roughly 77% appearing once. This receptor was obtained from a woman aged 40 to 55 in good health. Some clones in this sample may be carry-over from other donors' samples. Sequenced input: PBMCs.

In nucleotides, the CDR3 is TGTGCCAGCAGTGAAACGAACACCGGGGAGCTGTTTTTT. This codes for CASSETNTGELFF. The V call is TRBV25-1, the J call TRBJ2-2; D gene uncertain. CDR1 is MGHDK and CDR2 is SYGVNS in the germline V gene. Trimming removed 2 bases from V and 0 bases from J, with 1 base in between. The CDR3 runs to 13 residues.